The 26 T cell receptor beta chains below were found in one sample sequenced in a study of Ad26.COV2.S vaccination and SARS-CoV-2 variants. Assay: immunoSEQ multiplex PCR; the TCRdb copy retains only in-frame clones and omits some. Of around 350,000 clones listed, about 90% are singletons. The specimen comprised peripheral blood, sampled after recovery from COVID-19. Receptors originate from a human donor who had recovered from COVID-19.

The rearrangement uses TRBV5-8 and TRBJ2-3, with 11 bases lining up with TRBD1. The germline gives CDR1 SGHTS, CDR2 YDEGEE. The V segment lost 0 bases and the J segment 4 bases; nucleotides outside the gene matches: 4. This CDR3 is 16 amino acids long. CDR3 protein: CASSLAGTGGSDTQYF. The DNA of the CDR3 is TGTGCCAGCAGCTTGGCGGGGACAGGGGGATCAGATACGCAGTATTTT.

V is TRBV5-1 and J is TRBJ2-5, with D possibly being TRBD1 (6 bases). Trimming took 4 bases from V and 1 from J, leaving 11 bases between them. This CDR3 has 14 residues. Germline loops: CDR1 SGHRS, CDR2 YFSETQ. The DNA of the CDR3 is TGCGCCAGCAGCACGGGGACATTCCAAGAGACCCAGTACTTC. This codes for CASSTGTFQETQYF.

This chain links TRBV5-1 with TRBJ2-3; D possibly corresponds to TRBD1 (6 bases). CDR1 and CDR2 from the germline V gene are SGHRS and YFSETQ. V gave up 3 bases and J gave up 2 bases, with 13 bases separating them. The CDR3 is made up of 15 amino acids. CDR3 DNA sequence: TGCGCCAGCAGCTGGAGGACAGCCTTCACAGATACGCAGTATTTT. This codes for CASSWRTAFTDTQYF.

The V and J genes are TRBV10-3 and TRBJ2-5, with 8 positions matching TRBD1. The CDR3 runs to 14 residues. V dropped 6 bases and J dropped 3; count of bases not matched to a gene: 6. The germline CDR1 and CDR2 sequences are ENHRY and SYGVKD. This CDR3 is CAIRGQGLEETQYF. Here the CDR3 DNA reads TGTGCCATCAGAGGACAGGGATTGGAAGAGACCCAGTACTTC.

This chain links TRBV7-9 with TRBJ2-1; unclear D gene. Trimming shortened V by 6 bases and J by 8 bases, and 11 bases separated the two germline ends. This CDR3 comprises 12 residues. Germline V CDR1 and CDR2: SEHNR, FQNEAQ (reference sequence). CDR3 bases: TGTGCCAGCAGTCTTATCCAGCATGAGCAGTTCTTC. This codes for CASSLIQHEQFF. Complete variable domain (other parts from reference TRBV7-9 and TRBJ2-1): DTGVSQNPRHKITKRGQNVTFRCDPISEHNRLYWYRQTLGQGPEFLTYFQNEAQLEKSRLLSDRFSAERPKGSFSTLEIQRTEQGDSAMYLCASSLIQHEQFFGPGTRLTVL.

Here the CDR3 DNA reads TGTGCCAGTAGCCCGCGAGGGGTCTACGAGCAGTACTTC. This translates into CASSPRGVYEQYF. The chain couples TRBV19 to TRBJ2-7; D assignment may be TRBD1 or TRBD2 (5 bases each). CDR3 length: 13 amino acids. The V end lost 6 bases, the J end lost 3 bases, and 12 bases lay between the germline ends. The germline V gene encodes CDR1 LNHDA and CDR2 SQIVND (reference sequence).

This chain connects TRBV18 to TRBJ1-4; D uncertain. In germline, CDR1 is KGHSH, CDR2 LQKENI. The CDR3 contains 17 residues. Trimming cost V 1 base and J 3 bases, with 15 bases left between them. The CDR3 DNA reads TGTGCCAGCTCACCACTAGGGCCGGCCTCGGCTAATGAAAAACTGTTTTTT. Its protein product is CASSPLGPASANEKLFF.

The chain's CDR3 is CASSSSRQGTYYGYTF. CDR3 bases: TGTGCCAGCAGCTCCTCCCGACAGGGCACTTACTATGGCTACACCTTC. The chain joins TRBV7-9 to TRBJ1-2; 7 nucleotides agree with TRBD1. Germline CDR1 reads SEHNR; CDR2 reads FQNEAQ (reference sequence). The CDR3 contains 16 residues. Trimming took 4 bases from V and 3 from J; bases not matched to a gene: 11.

This chain connects TRBV11-2 to TRBJ2-1, with 8 nucleotides matching TRBD2. J gave up 5 bases and V 5 bases, and 8 bases lay outside the gene matches. Germline CDR1 is SGHAT and CDR2 is FQNNGV. The CDR3 is 15 amino acids. CDR3 sequence reads: CASSPTSGLNNEQFF. DNA for the CDR3: TGTGCCAGCAGCCCTACTAGCGGACTCAACAATGAGCAGTTCTTC.

This clone has a single count. The chain employs TRBV11-2 and TRBJ1-4; D gene ambiguous. Trimming shortened V by 1 base and J by 12 bases, and 12 bases separated the two germline ends. CDR1 and CDR2 from the germline V gene are SGHAT and FQNNGV. The CDR3 is 13 amino acids. CDR3 protein: CASSLGSPAELFF. CDR3 coding DNA: TGTGCCAGCAGCTTAGGGTCCCCTGCCGAACTGTTTTTT.

The table lists this clone with a count of one. The rearrangement links TRBV5-6 to TRBJ1-6; 9 nucleotides line up with TRBD1. Germline-derived CDR1 and CDR2 are SGHDT and YYEEEE. This CDR3 comprises 16 residues. Trimming took 0 bases from V and 7 from J; bases not matched to a gene: 5. CDR3 amino acids: CASSLATGGRNSPLHF. The CDR3 DNA is TGTGCCAGCAGCTTGGCTACAGGGGGCCGCAATTCACCCCTCCACTTT.

This chain links TRBV6-1 with TRBJ2-7, with D tentatively TRBD1 (5 bases). Trimming stripped 0 bases from V and 3 bases from J, with 18 bases between. The CDR3 sequence is 17 residues long. Germline loops: CDR1 MNHNS, CDR2 SASEGT. The CDR3 DNA reads TGTGCCAGCAGTGAAGCGGGGCAGCCGCTAGGCCTCTACGAGCAGTACTTC. Its protein product is CASSEAGQPLGLYEQYF.

A few counts support this clone. The chain combines TRBV7-2 with TRBJ1-2; TRBD1 might be the D (6 bases). CDR1 SGHTA and CDR2 FQGNSA come from the germline V gene. The CDR3 length is 13 residues. V dropped 5 bases and J dropped 4 bases, with 11 bases sitting between them. This chain's CDR3 is CASSQTGFYGYTF. The CDR3 region has the DNA TGTGCCAGCAGCCAAACAGGGTTCTATGGCTACACCTTC.

The gene calls are TRBV6-1 and TRBJ2-1; 13 bases fit TRBD2. With V trimmed by 0 bases and J by 6 bases, 5 bases remained unmatched. Germline V gene data show CDR1 as MNHNS and CDR2 as SASEGT. This CDR3 spans 17 amino acids. CDR3 nucleotides: TGTGCCAGCAGTGAAGCTTCAGGACTAGCGGGGGTCAATGAGCAGTTCTTC. Translation gives CASSEASGLAGVNEQFF.

The chain links TRBV7-2 to TRBJ1-6; TRBD1 is a possible D gene (6 bases). Germline CDR1 reads SGHTA; CDR2 reads FQGNSA. Deletions cut 2 bases from V and 7 bases from J, with 18 bases between. This CDR3 has 17 amino acids. This CDR3 reads CASSLWVVGGGNSPLHF. In DNA form, the CDR3 reads TGTGCCAGCAGCTTATGGGTAGTTGGGGGCGGGAATTCACCCCTCCACTTT.

The chain carries TRBV27 and TRBJ1-2, with 7 bases aligning to TRBD1. J lost 0 bases, V lost 6 bases, and 7 bases had no gene match. The CDR3 loop spans 15 amino acids. Germline V gives CDR1 MNHEY, CDR2 SMNVEV (reference sequence). The CDR3 DNA is TGTGCCAGCAGCAGGCGCGGGACAGCTAACTATGGCTACACCTTC. Translated: CASSRRGTANYGYTF.

The V gene is TRBV27, the J gene TRBJ2-7, with TRBD2 matching 12 bases. The junction had 12 bases not matched to a gene; V was cut back by 3 bases and J by 3 bases. The CDR3 is made up of 18 amino acids. CDR1 and CDR2 (germline): MNHEY, SMNVEV (reference sequence). CDR3 residues: CASSFQTSGGSVGYEQYF. CDR3 coding DNA: TGTGCCAGCAGTTTCCAGACTAGCGGGGGTTCGGTGGGCTACGAGCAGTACTTC.

V and J are TRBV3-1 (or the pseudogene TRBV3-2) and TRBJ2-2; TRBD1 matches at 12 bases. The trim removed 0 bases at V and 6 bases at J, leaving 8 bases unmatched. The CDR3 has 18 residues. Germline values: CDR1 LGHDT, CDR2 YNNKEL (reference sequence). The CDR3 bases are TGTGCCAGCAGCCAAGAAGGGGGGACAGGGGGCATTGCCGGGGAGCTGTTTTTT. This encodes CASSQEGGTGGIAGELFF.

V usage is TRBV6-5 and J usage is TRBJ1-1, with TRBD1 as a possible D gene (5 bases). The V and J ends lost 6 bases and 6 bases respectively, with 8 bases between them. The CDR3 has 11 residues. Germline V gives CDR1 MNHEY, CDR2 SVGAGI. The CDR3 DNA sequence: TGTGCCAGCAGCAGGGTGGCTGAAGCTTTCTTT. Amino acid sequence: CASSRVAEAFF.

This chain uses TRBV24-1 with TRBJ2-5; D remains ambiguous. The CDR3 runs to 13 residues. Looked up from germline, CDR1 is KGHDR and CDR2 is SFDVKD. Deletions cut 3 bases from V and 5 bases from J, with 9 bases between. In nucleotides, the CDR3 is TGTGCCACCAGTGATGCGCTTGGGGAGACCCAGTACTTC. This gives the protein CATSDALGETQYF.

The rearrangement links TRBV6-5 to TRBJ1-6; 8 nucleotides line up with TRBD1. This CDR3 has 15 amino acids. With V trimmed by 4 bases and J by 9 bases, 8 bases remained unmatched. Germline CDR1 and CDR2: MNHEY and SVGAGI. CDR3 sequence (DNA): TGTGCCAGCAGTTCCGATCGGACAGGGACTTCACCCCTCCACTTT. Its translation is CASSSDRTGTSPLHF.

The rearrangement links TRBV5-8 to TRBJ1-6, with D perhaps matching TRBD1 (5 bases). V was shortened by 3 bases and J by 4 bases, with 11 bases between the two germline ends. CDR3 size: 15 residues. The germline CDR1 and CDR2 sequences are SGHTS and YDEGEE. The CDR3 reads CASSSWGGYNSPLHF. The CDR3 region has the DNA TGTGCCAGCAGCTCATGGGGCGGTTATAATTCACCCCTCCACTTT.

This chain joins TRBV23-1 and TRBJ1-2; 9 nucleotides match TRBD1. TRBV23-1 is identified as an open reading frame with a role that is uncertain. The V and J ends lost 1 base and 6 bases, in that order; junction bases with no gene match: 6. CDR3 size: 15 residues. CDR3 sequence (DNA): TGCGCCAGCAGTCAATGGACAGGGGTGGTCAATGGCTACACCTTC. Translated, it gives CASSQWTGVVNGYTF.

The chain uses TRBV19 and TRBJ2-7; TRBD1 is a possible D gene (6 bases). CDR1 and CDR2 from the germline V gene are LNHDA and SQIVND (reference sequence). Trimming removed 4 bases at V and 1 base at J, with 11 bases between. The length of the CDR3 is 14 residues. CDR3: CASSTGVISYEQYF. CDR3 nucleotides: TGTGCCAGTAGTACAGGGGTCATTTCCTACGAGCAGTACTTC.

In its sample, this clone was seen once. This chain links TRBV19 with TRBJ1-3, with 8 bases aligning to TRBD1. V trimming: 5 bases; J trimming: 1 base; junction bases outside the gene matches: 10. Germline assignment: CDR1 LNHDA and CDR2 SQIVND (reference sequence). The CDR3 runs 17 residues. As DNA, the CDR3 is TGTGCCAGTAGTTCCCGGCCGGGACAGGCTTCTGGAAACACCATATATTTT. It is translated as CASSSRPGQASGNTIYF.

J is TRBJ2-5 and V is TRBV7-6, with D unclear. From germline, CDR1 is SGHVS and CDR2 FNYEAQ. The CDR3 covers 13 residues. Trimming shortened V by 1 base and J by 2 bases, and 5 bases separated the two germline ends. CDR3 loop: CASSLGGQETQYF. The CDR3 bases are TGTGCCAGCAGCTTAGGGGGACAAGAGACCCAGTACTTC. Using reference TRBV7-6 and TRBJ2-5 for the parts outside the CDR3, the full variable domain is GAGVSQSPRYKVTKRGQDVALRCDPISGHVSLYWYRQALGQGPEFLTYFNYEAQQDKSGLPNDRFSAERPEGSISTLTIQRTEQRDSAMYRCASSLGGQETQYFGPGTRLLVL.